The 3 T cell receptor beta chains below were found in one sample sequenced in a study of cytomegalovirus exposure and HLA in healthy donors. Researchers ran the PCR with 60 Vbeta and 13 Jbeta primers. The table came from immunoSEQ multiplex PCR; TCRdb's copy has only in-frame clones and leaves some out. The data show about 160,000 clones, with approximately 79% seen just once and around 1.9% held by the top ten. The sample was PBMCs. The receptors shown here come from a man aged 40-49 years in good health and CMV-seronegative.

The rearrangement links TRBV11-2 to TRBJ2-1, with TRBD2 matching over 12 bases. The CDR3 is 14 residues long. Losses at the gene ends were 6 bases for V and 9 bases for J; bases not matched to a gene: 6. Germline assignment: CDR1 SGHAT and CDR2 FQNNGV. CDR3 coding DNA: TGTGCCAGCAGGAATCTAGCGGGGGGGAGTGAGCAGTTCTTC. Translation gives CASRNLAGGSEQFF.

This rearrangement joins TRBV28 to TRBJ2-5; D is undetermined. The CDR3 totals 13 residues. Per germline, CDR1 MDHEN and CDR2 SYDVKM. The V end lost 3 bases, the J end lost 5 bases, and 10 bases lay between the germline ends. The CDR3 bases are TGTGCCAGCAGTTTCGGAGCCTCGGAGACCCAGTACTTC. Translation: CASSFGASETQYF. The full variable domain, rest sourced from reference TRBV28 and TRBJ2-5, is DVKVTQSSRYLVKRTGEKVFLECVQDMDHENMFWYRQDPGLGLRLIYFSYDVKMKEKGDIPEGYSVSREKKERFSLILESASTNQTSMYLCASSFGASETQYFGPGTRLLVL.

In regard to this clone: The same CDR3 can be traced to other DNA sequences in this sample. The chain has TRBV11-3 and TRBJ2-3; no clear D. V lost 1 base and J 0 bases, leaving 5 bases between the germline ends. The CDR3 spans 14 residues. Germline CDR1 reads SGHNT; CDR2 reads YENEEA. CDR3 sequence reads: CASSLGPSTDTQYF. CDR3 bases: TGTGCCAGCAGCTTAGGGCCGAGCACAGATACGCAGTATTTT.